This is a list of T cell receptor beta chains from one sample in a study of T cell responses to AZD1222 COVID-19 vaccine. Produced via immunoSEQ multiplex PCR; TCRdb's table is partial and in-frame only. The table includes some 110,000 clones, approximately 85% detected once. Sequences were derived from peripheral blood, sampled 28 days after the second AZD1222 dose. These receptors all stem from an adult who received the AZD1222 COVID-19 vaccine. Each CDR3 is given with its conserved first and last residue. The order of the fields is CDR3 DNA, CDR3 protein, CDR3 length, J gene, clone size, V gene, D gene. A D gene is named only where the DNA matches it firmly. Size values are once, few and many counts, or a class for expanded clones, and some rows have none.

TGCGCCAGCAGCTTGGGCCAGGGGGCTGGTAGCAATCAGCCCCAGCATTTT	CASSLGQGAGSNQPQHF	17	TRBJ1-5	NA	TRBV5-1	TRBD1
TGCGCCAGCAGCTTGGCGACTAGCGGGGGCCACGAGCAGTACTTC	CASSLATSGGHEQYF	15	TRBJ2-7	once	TRBV5-1	TRBD2
TGTGCCAGCAGCCGATCCGGAGACAGGGGATCCGAGCAGTACTTC	CASSRSGDRGSEQYF	15	TRBJ2-7	NA	TRBV5-8	TRBD1
TGTGCCAGCAGCGTAAGGGACAGAAACACAGATACGCAGTATTTT	CASSVRDRNTDTQYF	15	TRBJ2-3	NA	TRBV9	TRBD1
TGTGCCAGCAGCTTTTCCGGGGGCCCAGACTACGAGCAGTACTTC	CASSFSGGPDYEQYF	15	TRBJ2-7	NA	TRBV7-2	NA
TGTGCCAGCAGCAAATTACACAGGGGGAGCCTCGAGCAGTACTTC	CASSKLHRGSLEQYF	15	TRBJ2-7	NA	TRBV21-1	NA
TGTGCCAGCTCAGCGGATTCGGGCTTCAGTGAGCAGTTCTTC	CASSADSGFSEQFF	14	TRBJ2-1	once	TRBV18	NA
TGTGCCAGCTCACCCGGGACTGGGGGGCGCCAAGAGACCCAGTACTTC	CASSPGTGGRQETQYF	16	TRBJ2-5	NA	TRBV18	NA
TGTGCCATCAGTGGGCCGGACAGTCCGGATCAGCCCCAGCATTTT	CAISGPDSPDQPQHF	15	TRBJ1-5	NA	TRBV10-3	NA
TGTGCCAGCAGCGTAGTTGGGGGACAGGGGGCGGCTGGCTACACCTTC	CASSVVGGQGAAGYTF	16	TRBJ1-2	NA	TRBV9	TRBD1
TGTGCCAGCTCACCCCTACTAGCGGACAAAGAGACCCAGTACTTC	CASSPLLADKETQYF	15	TRBJ2-5	NA	TRBV18	TRBD2
TGTGCCAGCAGCCGTGCACCTGGGTCCAAAGAGACCCAGTACTTC	CASSRAPGSKETQYF	15	TRBJ2-5	once	TRBV4-2	NA
TGTGCCAGCAGCGTTGACAGGCGCACCTCTGGAAACACCATATATTTT	CASSVDRRTSGNTIYF	16	TRBJ1-3	NA	TRBV9	NA
TGCGCCAGCAGCCCCGGTAGCGGGGGCCGCTCCTACAATGAGCAGTTCTTC	CASSPGSGGRSYNEQFF	17	TRBJ2-1	NA	TRBV5-1	TRBD2
TGTGCCAGCAGTTTCGGGGTCCTGAGCGATACGCAGTATTTT	CASSFGVLSDTQYF	14	TRBJ2-3	NA	TRBV28	NA
TGTGCCAGCAGCTTAAGTTGGGCCCCGAACACTGAAGCTTTCTTT	CASSLSWAPNTEAFF	15	TRBJ1-1	once	TRBV7-9	NA